This TCR beta chain emerged from a study of identifying expanded T cells in peripheral blood. Sequencing used immunoSEQ multiplex PCR; TCRdb keeps in-frame clones, though not all of them. The data hold roughly 100,000 clones, with roughly 86% observed a single time. The V gene end was trimmed by 0 bases and the J gene end by 5 bases; junction bases not matched to a gene: 5. The CDR3 loop spans 15 amino acids. Germline assignment: CDR1 SGHNT and CDR2 YYREEE (reference sequence). This clone has only one observation. This sequence was found in a person aged 18-70 years in good health. The sequencing input was blood. This chain joins TRBV5-4 and TRBJ2-3; 8 bases are shared with TRBD2. This chain's CDR3 is CASSLAGGPGDTQYF. CDR3 DNA: TGTGCCAGCAGCTTGGCGGGAGGGCCGGGAGATACGCAGTATTTT.